The rows below give T cell receptor beta chains drawn from one sample of a study of human T cells and chemical hapten exposure. TCRdb reprocessed the RACE reads via MiXCR and lists one record per CDR3 protein. The table lists approximately 80,000 distinct CDR3 sequences, about 7.5% of them singletons, with 1.5% to 1.7% in the top ten. This specimen consisted of whole blood, obtained in connection with sensitization to the hapten diphenylcyclopropenone (DPC). Source of these receptors: a woman in her thirties with alopecia areata. Some clones in this sample may be carry-over from other donors' samples. Each CDR3 is given with its conserved first and last residue. Fields, in order: CDR3 length, V gene, D gene, clone size, J gene, CDR3 DNA, CDR3 protein. D genes are given only for firm matches. Rows give clone size only sometimes, using once, few, many, or a class for an expanded clone.

13	TRBV4-1	-	many	TRBJ1-1	TGCGCCAGCCGCTACGGACGTGACACTGAAGCTTTCTTT	CASRYGRDTEAFF
13	TRBV27	TRBD2	-	TRBJ2-7	TGTGCCAGCAGTTTAGCGGGGGCCTACGAGCAGTACTTC	CASSLAGAYEQYF
18	TRBV6-6	TRBD1	few	TRBJ1-1	TGTGCCAGCAGTTACTCGATTGGTCTCCGGACAGGGCGCACTGAAGCTTTCTTT	CASSYSIGLRTGRTEAFF
16	TRBV27	-	few	TRBJ1-6	TGTGCCAGCAGTTTAACGGCAAGCCCCATTAATTCACCCCTCCACTTT	CASSLTASPINSPLHF
13	TRBV5-4	-	few	TRBJ1-2	TGTGCCAGCAGCCCAGATCTAGGATATGGCTACACCTTC	CASSPDLGYGYTF
12	TRBV25-1	-	-	TRBJ1-6	TGTGCCAGCAGTGACAGAAATTCACCCCTCCACTTT	CASSDRNSPLHF
14	TRBV12-3/TRBV12-4	-	many	TRBJ1-1	TGTGCCAGCAGTTTTTCAGGCATGAACACTGAAGCTTTCTTT	CASSFSGMNTEAFF
15	TRBV2	-	-	TRBJ1-5	TGTGCCAGCCAGATGCGGGGTAACGGCAATCAGCCCCAGCATTTT	CASQMRGNGNQPQHF
15	TRBV4-2	-	many	TRBJ1-1	TGTGCCAGCAGCCAAGTCGGGGGCCCTAACGGGAAAGCTTTCTTT	CASSQVGGPNGKAFF
16	TRBV7-9	TRBD2	-	TRBJ2-5	TGTGCCAGCAGCTTACATTTCGGGGGGGTAAAAGAGACCCAGTACTTC	CASSLHFGGVKETQYF
16	TRBV7-9	TRBD2	few	TRBJ2-3	TGTGCCAGCAGCTTAGGACGGGGGGGACGCACAGATACGCAGTATTTT	CASSLGRGGRTDTQYF
12	TRBV7-2	-	-	TRBJ2-7	TGTGCCAGCAGCAGGGGGTTGTACGAGCAGTACTTC	CASSRGLYEQYF
12	TRBV9	-	many	TRBJ2-3	TGTGCCAGCAGCGTAAACACAGATACGCAGTATTTT	CASSVNTDTQYF
14	TRBV10-3	TRBD2	many	TRBJ2-1	TGTGCCATCTTAGCGGGGGTGAGCTCCAATGAGCAGTTCTTC	CAILAGVSSNEQFF
17	TRBV7-9	-	-	TRBJ2-3	TGTGCCAGCGGAAATCTACTGGATAAGCAAAGCACAGATACGCAGTATTTT	CASGNLLDKQSTDTQYF
17	TRBV3-1	-	few	TRBJ1-1	TGTGCCAGCACCCTGCGGGGCGGTATTCATGGAAAAACTGAAGCTTTCTTT	CASTLRGGIHGKTEAFF
12	TRBV12-3/TRBV12-4	-	few	TRBJ1-5	TGTGCCAGCAGTTGGGGGGGTCAGCCCCAGCATTTT	CASSWGGQPQHF
16	TRBV3-1	TRBD2	-	TRBJ2-4	TGTGCCAGCAGCCAACCCGGGACTAGCGGAAAAAACATTCAGTACTTC	CASSQPGTSGKNIQYF
16	TRBV3-1	TRBD2	many	TRBJ2-3	TGTGCCAGCAGCTTCGGGACTAGCGGTGTCACAGATACGCAGTATTTT	CASSFGTSGVTDTQYF
16	TRBV7-9	-	many	TRBJ1-1	TGTGCCAGCAGCCCTTGGCACGGGGGGGCGGTCACTGAAGCTTTCTTT	CASSPWHGGAVTEAFF
18	TRBV12-3/TRBV12-4	-	-	TRBJ2-1	TGTGCCAGCAGTCCAACCATCGGGACGGGCCGTGCCTACAATGAGCAGTTCTTC	CASSPTIGTGRAYNEQFF
15	TRBV20-1	TRBD1	many	TRBJ1-5	TGCAGTGCTAGACGACAGGGGAATAGCAATCAGCCCCAGCATTTT	CSARRQGNSNQPQHF
13	TRBV6-5	-	-	TRBJ1-5	TGTGCCAGCAGGCGTAGGGATAATCAGCCCCAGCATTTT	CASRRRDNQPQHF
15	TRBV24-1	-	-	TRBJ1-1	TGTGCCACCACAGGGTACCGATATATGAACACTGAAGCTTTCTTT	CATTGYRYMNTEAFF
13	TRBV2	TRBD1	many	TRBJ1-6	TGTGCCAGCCTGACAGGGCATAATTCACCCCTCCACTTT	CASLTGHNSPLHF
11	TRBV12-3/TRBV12-4	-	-	TRBJ1-2	TGTGCCAGCAGTCCTTCTTATGGCTACACCTTC	CASSPSYGYTF
15	TRBV5-4	-	-	TRBJ2-4	TGTGCCAGCAGCCCCGGAACTAATGCCAAAAACATTCAGTACTTC	CASSPGTNAKNIQYF
17	TRBV29-1	-	many	TRBJ2-3	TGCAGCGTTGCTCGGGTTGCGGGGGCTATCTCCCCAGATACGCAGTATTTT	CSVARVAGAISPDTQYF